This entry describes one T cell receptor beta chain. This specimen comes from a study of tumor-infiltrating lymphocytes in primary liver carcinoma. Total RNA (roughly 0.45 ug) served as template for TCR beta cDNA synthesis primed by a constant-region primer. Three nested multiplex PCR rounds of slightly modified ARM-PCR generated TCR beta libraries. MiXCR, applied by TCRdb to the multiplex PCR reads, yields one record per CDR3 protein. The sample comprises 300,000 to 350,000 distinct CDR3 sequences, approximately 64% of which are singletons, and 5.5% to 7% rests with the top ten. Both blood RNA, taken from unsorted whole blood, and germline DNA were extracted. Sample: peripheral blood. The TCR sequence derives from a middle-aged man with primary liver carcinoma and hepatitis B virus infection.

The CDR3 protein is CASSLAASGSASETQYF. Here the CDR3 DNA reads TGCGCCAGCAGCTTGGCGGCTAGCGGGAGCGCCTCGGAGACCCAGTACTTC. V gene TRBV5-1 combines with J gene TRBJ2-5, with 10 bases aligning to TRBD2. This CDR3 is built from 17 residues. Germline V lookup: CDR1 SGHRS, CDR2 YFSETQ. V was clipped by 0 bases and J by 5 bases; unmatched bases: 10.